This TCR beta chain was sequenced during a study of T cell changes during pregnancy in multiple sclerosis. Clones were read by immunoSEQ multiplex PCR, and TCRdb kept only the in-frame ones, dropping some. The table shows 30,000 to 35,000 clones, with 85% to 90% occurring only once. Germline CDR1 is SNHLY and CDR2 is FYNNEI. V shed 0 bases and J shed 9 bases, with 14 bases lying between them. The CDR3 loop spans 14 amino acids. The sequences come from CD4+ T cells from peripheral blood mononuclear cells, collected in the first trimester of pregnancy. This TCR was recovered from a female donor in good health, enrolled as a control in a pregnancy study. The gene calls are TRBV2 and TRBJ1-2, with D perhaps TRBD1 (5 bases). CDR3 coding DNA: TGTGCCAGCAGTGAAGCGCTTCGGGGCGGGAGCTACACCTTC. This sequence encodes CASSEALRGGSYTF. Full variable domain (missing parts from reference TRBV2 and TRBJ1-2): EPEVTQTPSHQVTQMGQEVILRCVPISNHLYFYWYRQILGQKVEFLVSFYNNEISEKSEIFDDQFSVERPDGSNFTLKIRSTKLEDSAMYFCASSEALRGGSYTFGSGTRLTVV.